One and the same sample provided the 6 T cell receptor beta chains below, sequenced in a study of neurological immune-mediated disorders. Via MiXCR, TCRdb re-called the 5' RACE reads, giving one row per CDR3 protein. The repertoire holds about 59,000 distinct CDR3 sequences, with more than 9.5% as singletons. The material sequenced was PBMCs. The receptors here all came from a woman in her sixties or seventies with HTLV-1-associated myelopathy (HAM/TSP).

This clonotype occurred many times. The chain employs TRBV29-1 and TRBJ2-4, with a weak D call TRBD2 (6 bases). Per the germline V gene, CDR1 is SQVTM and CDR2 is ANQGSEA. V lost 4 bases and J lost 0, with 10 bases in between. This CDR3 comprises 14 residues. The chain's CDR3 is CSVVSGGAKNIQYF. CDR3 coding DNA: TGCAGCGTTGTCTCCGGGGGAGCCAAAAACATTCAGTACTTC.

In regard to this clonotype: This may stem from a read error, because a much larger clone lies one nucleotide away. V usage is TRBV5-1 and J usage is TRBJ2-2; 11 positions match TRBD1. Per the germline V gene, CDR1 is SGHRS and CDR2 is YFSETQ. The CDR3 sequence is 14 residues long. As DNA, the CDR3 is TGCACCAGCAGCGGACAGGGGGCTACTGGGGAGCTGTTTTTT. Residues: CTSSGQGATGELFF.

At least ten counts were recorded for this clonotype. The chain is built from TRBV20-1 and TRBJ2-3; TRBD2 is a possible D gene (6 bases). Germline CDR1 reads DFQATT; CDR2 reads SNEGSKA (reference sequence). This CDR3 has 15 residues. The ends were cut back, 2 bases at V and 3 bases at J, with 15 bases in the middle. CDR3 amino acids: CSARNPNGGTDTQYF. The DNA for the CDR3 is TGCAGTGCTAGAAACCCAAACGGGGGAACAGATACGCAGTATTTT.

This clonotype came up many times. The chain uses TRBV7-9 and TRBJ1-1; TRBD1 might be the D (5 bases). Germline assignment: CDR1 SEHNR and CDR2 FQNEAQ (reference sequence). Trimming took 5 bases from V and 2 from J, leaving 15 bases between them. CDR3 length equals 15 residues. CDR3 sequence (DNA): TGTGCCAGCAGCGACGCCGGGACGGACAACACTGAAGCTTTCTTT. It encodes CASSDAGTDNTEAFF.

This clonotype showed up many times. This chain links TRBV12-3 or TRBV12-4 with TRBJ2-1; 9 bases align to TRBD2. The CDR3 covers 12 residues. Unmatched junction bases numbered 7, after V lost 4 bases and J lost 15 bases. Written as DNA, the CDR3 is TGTGCCAGCAGTTATGGACTAGCGAGGGCGTTCTTC. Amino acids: CASSYGLARAFF.

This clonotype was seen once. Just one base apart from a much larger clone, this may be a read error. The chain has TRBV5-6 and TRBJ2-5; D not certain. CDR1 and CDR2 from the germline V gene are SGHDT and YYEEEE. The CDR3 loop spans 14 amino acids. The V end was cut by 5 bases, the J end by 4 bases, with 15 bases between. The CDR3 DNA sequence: TGTGCCAGCAGATTAATGGAAATGGGAGAGACCCAGTACTTC. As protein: CASRLMEMGETQYF.